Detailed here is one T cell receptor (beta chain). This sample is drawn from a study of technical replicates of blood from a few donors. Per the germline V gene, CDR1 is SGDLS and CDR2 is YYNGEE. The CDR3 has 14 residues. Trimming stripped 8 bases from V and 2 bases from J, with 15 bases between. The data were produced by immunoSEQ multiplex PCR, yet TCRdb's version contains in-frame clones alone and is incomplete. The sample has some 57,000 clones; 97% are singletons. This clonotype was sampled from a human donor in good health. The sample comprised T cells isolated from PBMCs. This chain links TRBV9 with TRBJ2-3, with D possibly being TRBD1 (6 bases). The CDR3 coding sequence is TGTGCCAGTACGCCCGGGACAAACACAGATACGCAGTATTTT. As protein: CASTPGTNTDTQYF.